This T cell receptor beta chain stems from a study of T cells in Graves' hyperthyroidism and ophthalmopathy. Study-level results: The authors' 13 V-J model separated ophthalmopathy from stable hyperthyroidism.

The CDR3 has 14 amino acids. V lost 7 bases and J lost 2, with 12 bases in between. Germline CDR1 reads MNHEY; CDR2 reads SMNVEV (reference sequence). The source material, RNA transcripts, was used to amplify TCR beta CDR3 regions. When the TCR CDR3 underwent first-round RT-PCR, the HTBI primer set was used. One entry per CDR3 protein, called by TCRdb with MiXCR from the multiplex PCR reads. The sample carries 400,000 or so distinct CDR3 sequences, about 14% recorded once. This clonotype came up many times. Its target is not known. The sequencing input was blood. This sequence was found in a man aged 45-60 years with Graves' ophthalmopathy. The chain carries TRBV27 and TRBJ2-1; D is undetermined. CDR3 protein: CASKPVGAYNEQFF. The CDR3 nucleotides read TGTGCCAGCAAACCGGTTGGGGCCTACAATGAGCAGTTCTTC.